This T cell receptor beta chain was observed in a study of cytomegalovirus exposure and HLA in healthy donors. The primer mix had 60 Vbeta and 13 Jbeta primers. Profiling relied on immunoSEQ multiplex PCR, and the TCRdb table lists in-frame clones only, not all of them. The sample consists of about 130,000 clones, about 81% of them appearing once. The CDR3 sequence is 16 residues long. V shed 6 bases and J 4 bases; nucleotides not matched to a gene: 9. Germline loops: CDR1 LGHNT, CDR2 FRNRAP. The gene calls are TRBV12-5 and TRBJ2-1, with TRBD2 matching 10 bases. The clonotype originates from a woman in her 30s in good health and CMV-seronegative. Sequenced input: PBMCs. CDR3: CASGTPRTSGYNEQFF. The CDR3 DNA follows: TGTGCTAGTGGCACTCCCAGGACTAGCGGTTACAATGAGCAGTTCTTC.